This TCR beta chain emerged from a study of OX40 agonist ivuxolimab in advanced cancers. General study findings and limits: The mean number of expanded clones was higher in CD8+ T cells than in CD4+. Among the lowest peripheral clonal expansion occurred in 0.1-3.0 mg/kg partial responders.

Data came from immunoSEQ multiplex PCR; TCRdb stores just in-frame clones and leaves some out. The sample records under 20,000 clones, roughly 68% being singletons. V was shortened by 4 bases and J by 3 bases, with 11 bases between the two germline ends. Germline V gene lookup returns CDR1 SGDLS and CDR2 YYNGEE. The CDR3 length is 14 residues. As concerns this clone: The antigen is not known.

The rearrangement joins TRBV9 to TRBJ2-1; perhaps TRBD2 as D (5 bases). The receptor was isolated from an adult with an advanced solid tumor such as melanoma, head and neck, liver or kidney cancer. The source material was CD4+ or CD8+ T cells sorted from blood, sampled in a trial of the OX40 agonist ivuxolimab. The CDR3 region is CASSPYGNYNEQFF. The CDR3 DNA follows: TGTGCCAGCAGCCCCTACGGGAACTACAATGAGCAGTTCTTC. Combining the CDR3 with reference TRBV9 and TRBJ2-1 gives the whole variable domain DSGVTQTPKHLITATGQRVTLRCSPRSGDLSVYWYQQSLDQGLQFLIQYYNGEERAKGNILERFSAQQFPDLHSELNLSSLELGDSALYFCASSPYGNYNEQFFGPGTRLTVL.